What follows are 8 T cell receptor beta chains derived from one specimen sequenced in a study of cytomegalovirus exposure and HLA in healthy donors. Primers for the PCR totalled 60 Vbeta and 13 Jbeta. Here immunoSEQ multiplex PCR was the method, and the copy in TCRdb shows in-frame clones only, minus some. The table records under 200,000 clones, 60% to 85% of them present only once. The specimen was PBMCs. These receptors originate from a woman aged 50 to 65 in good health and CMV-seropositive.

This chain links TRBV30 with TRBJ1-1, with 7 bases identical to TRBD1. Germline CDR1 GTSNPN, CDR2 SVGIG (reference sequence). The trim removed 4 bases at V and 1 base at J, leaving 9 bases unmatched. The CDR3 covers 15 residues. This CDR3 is CAWNPARTGNTEAFF. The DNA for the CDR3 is TGTGCCTGGAACCCCGCCAGGACAGGGAACACTGAAGCTTTCTTT.

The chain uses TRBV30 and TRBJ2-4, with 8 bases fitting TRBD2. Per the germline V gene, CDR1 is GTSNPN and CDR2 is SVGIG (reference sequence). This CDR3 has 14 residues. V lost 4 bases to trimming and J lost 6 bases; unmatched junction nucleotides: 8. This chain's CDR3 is CAWTGGTSGNIQYF. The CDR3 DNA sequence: TGTGCCTGGACTGGGGGAACTAGCGGAAACATTCAGTACTTC.

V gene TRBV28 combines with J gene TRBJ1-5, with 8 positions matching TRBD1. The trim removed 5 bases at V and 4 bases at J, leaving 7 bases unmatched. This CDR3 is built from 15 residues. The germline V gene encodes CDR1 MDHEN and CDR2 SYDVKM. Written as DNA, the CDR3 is TGTGCCAGCAGTCAGGACAGGGTAAGAAATCAGCCCCAGCATTTT. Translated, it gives CASSQDRVRNQPQHF.

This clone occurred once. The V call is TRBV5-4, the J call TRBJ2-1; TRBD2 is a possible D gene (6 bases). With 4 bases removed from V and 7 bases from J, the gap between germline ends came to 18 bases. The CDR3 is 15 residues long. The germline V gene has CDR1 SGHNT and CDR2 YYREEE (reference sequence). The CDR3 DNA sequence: TGTGCCAGCAGCCCTGGACAATGGGACTGGAATGAGCAGTTCTTC. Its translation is CASSPGQWDWNEQFF.

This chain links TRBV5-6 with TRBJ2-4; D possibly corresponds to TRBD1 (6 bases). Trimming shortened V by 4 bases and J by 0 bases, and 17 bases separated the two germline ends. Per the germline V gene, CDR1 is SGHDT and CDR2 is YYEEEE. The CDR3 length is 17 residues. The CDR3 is CASSREGTPVAKNIQYF. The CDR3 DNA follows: TGTGCCAGCAGCCGGGAAGGGACACCGGTAGCCAAAAACATTCAGTACTTC.

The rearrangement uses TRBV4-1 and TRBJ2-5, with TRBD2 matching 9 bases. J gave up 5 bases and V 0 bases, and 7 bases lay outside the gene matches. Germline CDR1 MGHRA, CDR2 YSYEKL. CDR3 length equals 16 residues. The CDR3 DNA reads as TGCGCCAGCAGCCAAGATGGGGCGGGGGGGCGGGAGACCCAGTACTTC. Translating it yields CASSQDGAGGRETQYF.

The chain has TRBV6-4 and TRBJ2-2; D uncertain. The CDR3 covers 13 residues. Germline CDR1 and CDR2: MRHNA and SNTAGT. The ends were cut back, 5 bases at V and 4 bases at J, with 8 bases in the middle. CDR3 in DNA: TGTGCCAGCAGTAACAGTTCCACCGGGGAGCTGTTTTTT. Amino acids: CASSNSSTGELFF.

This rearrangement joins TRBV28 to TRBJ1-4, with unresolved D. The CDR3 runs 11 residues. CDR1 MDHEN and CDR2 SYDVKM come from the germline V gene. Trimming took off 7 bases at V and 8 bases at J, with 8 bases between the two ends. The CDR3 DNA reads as TGTGCCAGCACCACTAGGGAAAAACTGTTTTTT. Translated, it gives CASTTREKLFF.